These 13 T cell receptor beta chains were sequenced from one sample in a study of OX40 agonist ivuxolimab in advanced cancers. The data were produced by immunoSEQ multiplex PCR, yet TCRdb's version contains in-frame clones alone and is incomplete. This sample yields tens of thousands of clones, of which roughly 73% are seen a single time; 15% to 20% belongs to the top ten. The sequencing used CD4+ or CD8+ T cells sorted from blood, collected in a trial of the OX40 agonist ivuxolimab. These receptors all come from an adult with an advanced solid tumor such as melanoma, head and neck, liver or kidney cancer.

J is TRBJ1-1 and V is TRBV4-1; TRBD1 is a possible D gene (5 bases). The CDR3 loop spans 14 amino acids. CDR1 and CDR2 (germline): MGHRA, YSYEKL. V was trimmed by 0 bases and J by 7 bases, leaving 12 bases between them. The CDR3 bases are TGCGCCAGCAGCCAAGATGGGACGGCTAATGAAGCTTTCTTT. Its protein product is CASSQDGTANEAFF.

The chain is built from TRBV7-8 and TRBJ2-7; no clear D. CDR1 is SGHVS and CDR2 is FQNEAQ in the germline V gene. Trimming stripped 5 bases from V and 0 bases from J, with 14 bases between. The length of the CDR3 is 15 residues. CDR3 nucleotide sequence: TGTGCCAGCAGCCCCTGGACGGAGAGCTCCTACGAGCAGTACTTC. Protein: CASSPWTESSYEQYF. Combining the CDR3 with reference TRBV7-8 and TRBJ2-7 gives the whole variable domain GAGVSQSPRYKVAKRGQDVALRCDPISGHVSLFWYQQALGQGPEFLTYFQNEAQLDKSGLPSDRFFAERPEGSVSTLKIQRTQQEDSAVYLCASSPWTESSYEQYFGPGTRLTVT.

J is TRBJ2-5 and V is TRBV21-1. TRBV21-1 is given as a pseudogene. The CDR3 runs to 15 residues. The CDR3 DNA sequence: TGTGCCAGCAGCAAAGGGCCAGCAGCCCAAGAGACCCAGTACTTC. It yields the protein CASSKGPAAQETQYF.

This chain joins TRBV11-2 and TRBJ2-1; possibly TRBD1 for D (5 bases). Germline lookup yields CDR1 SGHAT and CDR2 FQNNGV. The CDR3 covers 15 residues. The V gene lost 3 bases and the J gene lost 3 bases, with 12 bases spanning the gap. CDR3 nucleotides: TGTGCCAGCAGCTTGACAGATGTAGGCTACAATGAGCAGTTCTTC. It specifies CASSLTDVGYNEQFF.

This sequence joins TRBV28 and TRBJ2-7; D perhaps matches TRBD2 (6 bases). The germline gives CDR1 MDHEN, CDR2 SYDVKM. Trimming cost V 6 bases and J 2 bases, with 14 bases left between them. The CDR3 is 14 residues long. CDR3 DNA: TGTGCCAGCAGGGACCGGGAGCCGACCTACGAGCAGTACTTC. Its protein product is CASRDREPTYEQYF. The variable domain in full, with the rest retrieved from reference TRBV28 and TRBJ2-7, is DVKVTQSSRYLVKRTGEKVFLECVQDMDHENMFWYRQDPGLGLRLIYFSYDVKMKEKGDIPEGYSVSREKKERFSLILESASTNQTSMYLCASRDREPTYEQYFGPGTRLTVT.

The chain uses TRBV5-6 and TRBJ2-7; D unclear. The CDR3 consists of 11 residues. V gave up 0 bases and J gave up 5 bases, with 3 bases separating them. Per germline, CDR1 SGHDT and CDR2 YYEEEE. The CDR3 DNA follows: TGTGCCAGCAGCTTGGGAAACGAGCAGTACTTC. It translates to CASSLGNEQYF. The full variable domain, rest sourced from reference TRBV5-6 and TRBJ2-7, is DAGVTQSPTHLIKTRGQQVTLRCSPKSGHDTVSWYQQALGQGPQFIFQYYEEEERQRGNFPDRFSGHQFPNYSSELNVNALLLGDSALYLCASSLGNEQYFGPGTRLTVT.

By share, this clone counts as medium-sized. The chain combines TRBV19 with TRBJ1-1; D not certain. Germline V gene sequence: CDR1 LNHDA, CDR2 SQIVND (reference sequence). The germline V and J ends were trimmed by 9 bases and 1 base, with 12 bases remaining between them. This CDR3 comprises 13 residues. This chain's CDR3 is CASSQWTNTEAFF. CDR3 sequence (DNA): TGTGCCAGCAGCCAGTGGACGAACACTGAAGCTTTCTTT.

The chain recombines TRBV7-6 with TRBJ2-1; TRBD2 agrees at 8 bases. The CDR3 is 15 amino acids. In germline, CDR1 is SGHVS, CDR2 FNYEAQ. V was pared by 5 bases and J by 8 bases, with 11 bases of the junction left unmatched. CDR3 DNA sequence: TGTGCCAGCAGCCCGGGGACGGGGGGGCTCCATGAGCAGTTCTTC. It encodes CASSPGTGGLHEQFF.

This clone was observed a few times. This chain uses TRBV11-3 with TRBJ2-5; 9 positions agree with TRBD2. Germline V gene sequence: CDR1 SGHNT, CDR2 YENEEA. CDR3 length: 14 residues. With 5 bases clipped from V and 6 bases from J, the junction kept 7 bases outside the gene matches. CDR3 nucleotides: TGTGCCAGCAGCCTCCTTTCTAGCGGGAAGACCCAGTACTTC. Translating gives CASSLLSSGKTQYF.

CDR3 nucleotide sequence: TGTGCCAGCAGCGTTGGGGGGGCCCCCACCTACGAGCAGTACTTC. This encodes CASSVGGAPTYEQYF. This rearrangement joins TRBV9 to TRBJ2-7, with a tentative D call TRBD2 (7 bases). V was trimmed by 2 bases and J by 2 bases, leaving 14 bases between them. This CDR3 region has 15 residues. In germline, CDR1 is SGDLS, CDR2 YYNGEE.

This clone was seen a single time. This rearrangement joins TRBV29-1 to TRBJ2-1; 9 bases map to TRBD1. Trimming took 7 bases from V and 0 from J; bases not matched to a gene: 10. The CDR3 is made up of 16 amino acids. The germline V gene has CDR1 SQVTM and CDR2 ANQGSEA. CDR3 loop: CSALTGGTDSYNEQFF. For the CDR3, the DNA is TGCAGCGCCTTGACAGGGGGGACAGACTCCTACAATGAGCAGTTCTTC.

This clone was observed a single time. The rearrangement joins TRBV7-9 to TRBJ2-5; D gene uncertain. Trimming stripped 5 bases from V and 2 bases from J, with 9 bases between. The length of the CDR3 is 13 residues. From germline, CDR1 is SEHNR and CDR2 FQNEAQ (reference sequence). The CDR3, as DNA: TGTGCCAGCAGCCCCGTGGAGCAAGAGACCCAGTACTTC. Encoded protein: CASSPVEQETQYF. Full variable domain (rest looked up from reference TRBV7-9 and TRBJ2-5): DTGVSQNPRHKITKRGQNVTFRCDPISEHNRLYWYRQTLGQGPEFLTYFQNEAQLEKSRLLSDRFSAERPKGSFSTLEIQRTEQGDSAMYLCASSPVEQETQYFGPGTRLLVL.

The chain couples TRBV19 to TRBJ2-2; 13 nucleotides align to TRBD2. This CDR3 is built from 15 residues. The ends lost 7 bases at V and 6 bases at J; junction bases unmatched: 5. CDR1 LNHDA and CDR2 SQIVND come from the germline V gene (reference sequence). The CDR3 sequence: CASITSGGAAGELFF. DNA of the CDR3: TGTGCCAGTATCACTAGCGGGGGGGCCGCCGGGGAGCTGTTTTTT. Complete variable domain (other parts from reference TRBV19 and TRBJ2-2): DGGITQSPKYLFRKEGQNVTLSCEQNLNHDAMYWYRQDPGQGLRLIYYSQIVNDFQKGDIAEGYSVSREKKESFPLTVTSAQKNPTAFYLCASITSGGAAGELFFGEGSRLTVL.